A selection of T cell receptor beta chains follows, all from one sample in a study of identical twins. TCRdb processed the 5' RACE reads anew with MiXCR; each CDR3 protein has one entry. Here the sample spans about 810,000 distinct CDR3 sequences, roughly 12% being singletons. These data were also filed under a second study, of yellow fever vaccine responses in identical twins.

Sequenced material: PBMCs. These receptors came from a woman aged 18-29 years in good health. The CDR3 runs from the conserved cysteine through the conserved F or W. Each record gives: V gene, J gene, CDR3 protein.

>TRBV12-3/TRBV12-4|TRBJ2-7
CASSWGGPGLAVSSYEQYF
>TRBV7-8|TRBJ1-1
CASSLAGGNEAFF
>TRBV5-5|TRBJ2-1
CASILAGALSYNEQFF
>TRBV20-1|TRBJ1-1
CSVWTPREAFF
>TRBV12-3/TRBV12-4|TRBJ2-1
CASSLGGENNEQFF
>TRBV28|TRBJ1-6
CASSRGNTNSPLHF
>TRBV20-1|TRBJ1-2
CSARFGNYGYTF
>TRBV12-3/TRBV12-4|TRBJ1-6
CASSPGGAGNSPLHF
>TRBV7-9|TRBJ2-7
CASSLDRHQQYF
>TRBV6-4|TRBJ2-2
CASSHNENTGELFF
>TRBV28|TRBJ2-2
CASSQNPGTRRLFF
>TRBV7-2|TRBJ1-5
CASSLVGGAGQPQHF
>TRBV6-1|TRBJ1-1
CASKSGAQGTEAFF
>TRBV12-3/TRBV12-4|TRBJ1-2
CASRSVGGSNYGYTF
>TRBV15|TRBJ1-5
CATSKSGQSNQPQHF
>TRBV7-9|TRBJ2-7
CASSSSTGSSYEQYF
>TRBV5-1|TRBJ2-1
CASSLGEIYNEQFF
>TRBV11-2|TRBJ2-1
CASTYGSNEQFF
>TRBV5-1|TRBJ2-1
CASSRTGTEPYNEQFF
>TRBV6-1|TRBJ1-4
CASSTRDGVKWDRWGLFF
>TRBV20-1|TRBJ2-7
CSARWDGYEQYF
>TRBV11-2|TRBJ2-5
CASSLEGQQETQYF
>TRBV24-1|TRBJ2-3
CATSDLPSRSTDTQYF
>TRBV7-8|TRBJ2-3
CASSLGFGEIDTQYF
>TRBV12-3/TRBV12-4|TRBJ2-1
CASTRTSGGNEQFF
>TRBV27|TRBJ1-1
CASRWQGANTEAFF
>TRBV5-1|TRBJ2-1
CASSSLKFALAGGGNEQFF
>TRBV4-1|TRBJ1-5
CASSRYGTPNQSQHF
>TRBV18|TRBJ2-2
CASSPGTRGDTGELFF
>TRBV7-3|TRBJ2-7
CASSLSAGPYEQYF
>TRBV7-6|TRBJ2-3
CASSLELAGGTDTQYF
>TRBV2|TRBJ1-6
CASSGQGVNSPLHF
>TRBV15|TRBJ2-1
CATSRDQGFYNEQFF
>TRBV18|TRBJ2-7
CASSPPSLAGRGLVEQYF
>TRBV27|TRBJ2-3
CASSFLPSTDTQYF
>TRBV20-1|TRBJ1-5
CSAPRGPGGQPQHF
>TRBV12-3/TRBV12-4|TRBJ1-4
CASSSTPRTGEKLFF
>TRBV7-2|TRBJ1-1
CASSLGPQGRTEAFF
>TRBV5-1|TRBJ2-1
CASSNGGQYNEQFF
>TRBV28|TRBJ1-1
CASSRGGRGSAFF
>TRBV2|TRBJ1-1
CASSELGSGTEAFF
>TRBV5-1|TRBJ2-1
CASSWGQSVEQFF
>TRBV10-3|TRBJ2-1
CAISDVLAGNNEQFF
>TRBV12-3/TRBV12-4|TRBJ2-1
CASSWSGRNEQFF
>TRBV5-1|TRBJ2-3
CASSFLAGDTQYF
>TRBV24-1|TRBJ2-1
CATSDFLSGAYNEQFF
>TRBV4-2|TRBJ2-4
CASSQDVGQGANIQYF
>TRBV6-1|TRBJ2-4
CASSRPGGSWQYF
>TRBV3-1|TRBJ2-4
CASSQRLAKNIQYF
>TRBV12-3/TRBV12-4|TRBJ1-5
CASTWDTLNQPQHF
>TRBV6-5|TRBJ2-6
CAVGAGANVLTF
>TRBV20-1|TRBJ1-6
CSARVAAGMDSPLHF
>TRBV4-1|TRBJ2-7
CASSQPVGTSGRTWEQYF
>TRBV12-3/TRBV12-4|TRBJ1-1
CASSLKGWGTEAFF
>TRBV28|TRBJ2-1
CASSPISGSPPFGNEQFF
>TRBV12-3/TRBV12-4|TRBJ1-5
CASSRDWGLSQPQHF
>TRBV3-1|TRBJ1-4
CASSQDFGSRDEKLFF
>TRBV6-1|TRBJ2-1
CASSGQGESEQFF
>TRBV7-2|TRBJ2-1
CASSLGRGRYDNEQFF